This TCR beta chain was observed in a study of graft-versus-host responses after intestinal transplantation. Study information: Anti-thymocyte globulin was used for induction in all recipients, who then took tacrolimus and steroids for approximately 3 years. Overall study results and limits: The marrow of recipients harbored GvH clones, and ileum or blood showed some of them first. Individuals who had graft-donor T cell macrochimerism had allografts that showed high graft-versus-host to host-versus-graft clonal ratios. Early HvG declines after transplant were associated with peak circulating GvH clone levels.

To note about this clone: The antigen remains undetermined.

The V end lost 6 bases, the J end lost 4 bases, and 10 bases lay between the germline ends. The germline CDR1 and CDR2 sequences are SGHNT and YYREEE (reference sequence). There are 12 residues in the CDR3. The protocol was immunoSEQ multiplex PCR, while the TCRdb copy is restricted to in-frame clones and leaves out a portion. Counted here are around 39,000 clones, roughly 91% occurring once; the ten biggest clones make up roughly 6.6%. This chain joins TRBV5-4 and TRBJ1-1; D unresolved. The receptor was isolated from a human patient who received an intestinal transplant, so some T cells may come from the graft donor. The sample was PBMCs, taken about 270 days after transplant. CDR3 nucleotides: TGTGCCAGCACCCGGGGTGGCACTGAAGCTTTCTTT. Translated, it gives CASTRGGTEAFF.